A selection of T cell receptor beta chains follows, all from one sample in a study of blood T cells in healthy people across ages. TCRdb re-derived calls from the 5' RACE reads in MiXCR, one entry per CDR3 protein. Among 650,000 to 800,000 distinct CDR3 sequences listed, around 42% were seen once. The specimen was blood. The source of these receptors is a man aged 55-75 years in good health. CDR3s include the opening cysteine and the closing phenylalanine or tryptophan. The D gene is left open where the match is weak. Expanded clones are given a class, and other clones once, few, many or no size at all.

clone_size j_call v_call d_call cdr3_aa
few TRBJ2-5 TRBV3-1 . CASSQGAPGIGETQYF
few TRBJ2-7 TRBV6-5 . CASSYSGHPGDSYEQYF
few TRBJ1-2 TRBV20-1 . CSARGDTGNYGYTF
once TRBJ1-5 TRBV12-3/TRBV12-4 TRBD1 CASSLGAGGQPQHF
few TRBJ2-7 TRBV15 . CATSSLGASSYEQYF
few TRBJ1-5 TRBV29-1 TRBD1 CSVGGQAGQPQHF
few TRBJ2-7 TRBV25-1 . CASSGGAGQRIEQYF
. TRBJ2-3 TRBV9 . CASSDKREVGDTQYF
. TRBJ1-1 TRBV7-9 TRBD1 CASTQSGTGHTEAFF
few TRBJ2-6 TRBV20-1 . CSARREDSGANVLTF
. TRBJ2-7 TRBV9 . CASSPNRAPWYEQYF
. TRBJ2-1 TRBV28 . CASIQVGQRYEQFF
few TRBJ2-1 TRBV7-2 . CASSLVSGYNEQFF
. TRBJ1-1 TRBV21-1 . CASGDRDRETVGANTEAFF
. TRBJ2-4 TRBV20-1 . CSARDEGKNIQYF
many TRBJ2-7 TRBV28 TRBD1 CASRPGQGFEQYF
. TRBJ2-1 TRBV27 . CASSPTDRPSYNEQFF
few TRBJ2-5 TRBV4-3 . CASSQGGAETQYF
. TRBJ1-5 TRBV6-2/TRBV6-3 . CASSYASGSNQPQHF
few TRBJ2-7 TRBV20-1 . CSAPGQTYEQYF
many TRBJ1-2 TRBV6-2/TRBV6-3 TRBD1 CASSPTGDYGYTF
few TRBJ2-3 TRBV7-2 TRBD2 CASSSRLAGATDTQYF
few TRBJ1-2 TRBV27 . CASSPTGQGYTF
. TRBJ2-5 TRBV7-2 . CASSLGAEGTQYF
. TRBJ2-7 TRBV7-9 TRBD1 CASSTRQGANEQYF
medium-sized TRBJ1-2 TRBV7-2 . CASSFTLGADNGYTF
few TRBJ2-1 TRBV20-1 . CSAREGGGGIYNEQFF
. TRBJ1-4 TRBV6-6 TRBD1 CASSYGQGWANEKLFF
. TRBJ2-2 TRBV12-3/TRBV12-4 TRBD2 CASSRLAGVPGELFF